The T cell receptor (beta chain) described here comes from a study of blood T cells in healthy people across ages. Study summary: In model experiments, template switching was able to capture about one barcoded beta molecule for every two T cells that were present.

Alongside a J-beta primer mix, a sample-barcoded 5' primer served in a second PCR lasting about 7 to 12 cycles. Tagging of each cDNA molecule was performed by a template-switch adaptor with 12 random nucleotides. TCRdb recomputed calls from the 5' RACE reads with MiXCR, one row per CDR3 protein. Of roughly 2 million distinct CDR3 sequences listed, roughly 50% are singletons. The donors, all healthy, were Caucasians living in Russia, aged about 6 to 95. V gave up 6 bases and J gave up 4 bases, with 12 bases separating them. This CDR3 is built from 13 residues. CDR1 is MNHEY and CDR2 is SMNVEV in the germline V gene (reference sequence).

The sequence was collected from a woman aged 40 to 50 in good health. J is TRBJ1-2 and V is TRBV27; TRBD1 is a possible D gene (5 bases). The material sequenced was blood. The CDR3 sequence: CASRRPQGYGYTF. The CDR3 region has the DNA TGTGCCAGCAGACGGCCCCAGGGCTATGGCTACACCTTC.